These 15 T cell receptor beta chains originate from one sample sequenced in a study of vaccination effects on CD4 cells after COVID-19. Antigen-specific CD4+ T cells were expanded (with viral peptide pools) by the ViraFEST assay ahead of sequencing. At the end of more than 8 days of culture, CD4+ T cells were isolated. Two doses of BNT162b2 or mRNA-1273 vaccine were administered to participants. Method: immunoSEQ multiplex PCR; TCRdb's copy keeps in-frame clones and lacks some. Of about 38,000 clones in the sample, roughly four fifths were seen once. Their target antigens are unknown. The input for sequencing was CD4+ T cells from PBMCs cultured with HCoV-NL63 spike peptides, taken after COVID-19 vaccination. The receptors originated from a human donor who received a COVID-19 vaccine. Some clones in this sample may be carry-over from other donors' samples.

This clone was picked up one time. The chain recombines TRBV5-1 with TRBJ1-4, with TRBD1 matching over 7 bases. The CDR3 consists of 16 residues. The V and J ends lost 3 bases and 3 bases, in that order; junction bases with no gene match: 8. The germline V gene has CDR1 SGHRS and CDR2 YFSETQ. In DNA form, the CDR3 reads TGCGCCAGCAGCTACACTGCAACAGGGGCTAATGAAAAACTGTTTTTT. Its protein product is CASSYTATGANEKLFF.

The chain has TRBV7-3 and TRBJ2-3; possible D gene TRBD2, 5 bases. The germline CDR1 and CDR2 sequences are SGHTA and FQGTGA. This CDR3 comprises 13 residues. V was clipped by 5 bases and J by 6 bases, with 12 bases between them. CDR3 coding DNA: TGTGCCAGCAGCCGGACTCTCTACGATACGCAGTATTTT. This codes for CASSRTLYDTQYF.

V gene TRBV2 combines with J gene TRBJ1-2; unclear D gene. Germline CDR1 reads SNHLY; CDR2 reads FYNNEI. The V and J ends lost 2 bases and 6 bases respectively, with 10 bases between them. This CDR3 comprises 13 residues. CDR3 sequence: CASSETPGNGYTF. The DNA of the CDR3 is TGTGCCAGCAGTGAAACTCCTGGTAATGGCTACACCTTC.

This chain links TRBV21-1 with TRBJ1-1; the table's TRBD1 call for D was not verified on the DNA. TRBV21-1 is an annotated pseudogene. The CDR3 is 15 amino acids. CDR3 loop: CARSPTQGASTEAFF. The CDR3 DNA follows: TGTGCCCGGAGTCCGACCCAGGGGGCATCCACTGAAGCTTTCTTT.

The chain couples TRBV29-1 to TRBJ1-2; no firm D call. CDR1 is SQVTM and CDR2 is ANQGSEA in the germline V gene. Trimming shortened V by 6 bases and J by 0 bases, and 14 bases separated the two germline ends. This CDR3 is built from 14 residues. CDR3: CSVNPGSTNYGYTF. The CDR3, as DNA: TGCAGCGTCAACCCTGGCAGCACTAACTATGGCTACACCTTC.

The chain recombines TRBV6-5 with TRBJ1-5, with D unclear. Trimming pared 2 bases from V and 1 base from J, leaving 9 bases between. Germline CDR1 MNHEY, CDR2 SVGAGI. The CDR3 spans 15 residues. DNA of the CDR3: TGTGCCAGCAGTTACGAAGGGAAGAGCAATCAGCCCCAGCATTTT. Encoded protein: CASSYEGKSNQPQHF.

Worth noting for this clone: Other nucleotide sequences in the sample specify the same CDR3. The chain uses TRBV12-3 or TRBV12-4 and TRBJ1-1; TRBD1 matches 7 bases. This CDR3 region has 13 residues. The trim removed 5 bases at V and 8 bases at J, leaving 8 bases unmatched. The CDR3 reads CASSRRGPTEAFF. The CDR3 coding sequence is TGTGCCAGCAGTCGAAGGGGGCCGACCGAAGCTTTCTTT.

CDR3 nucleotides: TGTGCCAGCCCATCGATACAGGGGGCTAGCACAGATACGCAGTATTTT. Protein product: CASPSIQGASTDTQYF. The gene calls are TRBV5-8 and TRBJ2-3; 9 bases fit TRBD1. V lost 7 bases and J lost 0; bases outside the gene matches: 9. Per the germline V gene, CDR1 is SGHTS and CDR2 is YDEGEE. The CDR3 has 16 amino acids.

CDR3 in DNA: TGTGCCAGCAGCTTAACTGGACAGGCCTACGAGCAGTACGTC. It is translated as CASSLTGQAYEQYV. V and J are TRBV7-8 and TRBJ2-7; TRBD1 matches 7 bases. CDR1 and CDR2 from the germline V gene are SGHVS and FQNEAQ. The CDR3 length is 14 residues. J gave up 2 bases and V 2 bases, and 3 bases lay outside the gene matches.

This chain links TRBV5-1 with TRBJ2-1; the D gene could be TRBD1 or TRBD2 (5 bases each). The CDR3 sequence is 13 residues long. Germline V gene sequence: CDR1 SGHRS, CDR2 YFSETQ. Trimming pared 4 bases from V and 3 bases from J, leaving 8 bases between. The DNA of the CDR3 is TGCGCCAGCAGCCGGGGCGGCTACAATGAGCAGTTCTTC. It encodes CASSRGGYNEQFF.

V usage is TRBV5-1 and J usage is TRBJ1-1; D might be TRBD1 (6 bases). Between the trimmed V and J ends, which lost 3 bases and 0 bases, there was a span of 9 bases. Germline V gene data show CDR1 as SGHRS and CDR2 as YFSETQ. The CDR3 is made up of 14 amino acids. This CDR3 is CASSSAGVNTEAFF. DNA of the CDR3: TGCGCCAGCAGCTCGGCAGGGGTGAACACTGAAGCTTTCTTT.

The chain uses TRBV10-3 and TRBJ2-5; 8 nucleotides agree with TRBD2. Germline V gene sequence: CDR1 ENHRY, CDR2 SYGVKD. Trimming removed 3 bases from V and 6 bases from J; junction bases left unmatched: 6. This CDR3 comprises 14 residues. Here the CDR3 reads CAISDGLAEKTQYF. The CDR3 region has the DNA TGTGCCATCAGTGATGGACTAGCTGAGAAGACCCAGTACTTC.

The chain employs TRBV7-7 and TRBJ2-1; D not resolved. The CDR3 runs 13 residues. Trimming removed 1 base from V and 9 bases from J, with 10 bases in between. Germline V gene sequence: CDR1 SSHAT, CDR2 FNYEAQ (reference sequence). CDR3 DNA sequence: TGTGCCAGCAGCTTAGTGGTCGGAGCTGAGCAGTTCTTC. Protein product: CASSLVVGAEQFF. The complete variable domain, with remaining parts taken from reference TRBV7-7 and TRBJ2-1, reads GAGVSQSPRYKVTKRGQDVTLRCDPISSHATLYWYQQALGQGPEFLTYFNYEAQPDKSGLPSDRFSAERPEGSISTLTIQRTEQRDSAMYRCASSLVVGAEQFFGPGTRLTVL.

The chain couples TRBV5-4 to TRBJ2-7, with 7 bases fitting TRBD2. This CDR3 spans 15 amino acids. From germline, CDR1 is SGHNT and CDR2 YYREEE (reference sequence). V was pared by 3 bases and J by 8 bases, with 14 bases of the junction left unmatched. CDR3 in amino acids: CASSSTLSAGVQQYV. CDR3 DNA sequence: TGTGCCAGCAGCTCCACCCTCAGTGCGGGGGTTCAGCAGTACGTC.

On this clone itself: Other DNA sequences of this sample code for an identical CDR3. The chain is built from TRBV6-6 and TRBJ1-3; D is undetermined. The V end lost 5 bases, the J end lost 3 bases, and 20 bases lay between the germline ends. The CDR3 is 17 amino acids. Per the germline V gene, CDR1 is MNHNY and CDR2 is SVGAGI (reference sequence). This chain's CDR3 is CASSRLSLSGGGNTIYF. CDR3 DNA: TGTGCCAGCAGTCGCCTTTCCCTCAGTGGTGGTGGAAACACCATATATTTT.